This T cell receptor (beta chain) was documented in a study of blood T cell repertoires in COVID-19. Study-level background: Samples came from the United States, Italy and Spain, spanning acute and convalescent COVID-19. Sources were T cells, B-cell-depleted T cells, or PBMCs; the material itself was cDNA or gDNA.

Under the authors' procedure: Counts of nucleated cells, estimated from reference gene primer amplification, were obtained. Assay: immunoSEQ multiplex PCR; the TCRdb copy retains only in-frame clones and omits some. Clone size and the V and J calls come from that table; the DNA yielded D and trimming. The table records roughly 260,000 clones, around 87% of them present only once. The CDR3 consists of 16 residues. V shed 1 base and J 6 bases; nucleotides not matched to a gene: 9. CDR1 is SGHAT and CDR2 is FQNNGV in the germline V gene. Input material: peripheral blood. The source of this sequence is a woman aged 50 to 65 with acute or convalescent COVID-19. The chain carries TRBV11-2 and TRBJ1-2; 9 positions agree with TRBD1. As DNA, the CDR3 is TGTGCCAGCAGCTTAGTTGGTAGACAGGGGGTGAATGGCTACACCTTC. Its translation: CASSLVGRQGVNGYTF.